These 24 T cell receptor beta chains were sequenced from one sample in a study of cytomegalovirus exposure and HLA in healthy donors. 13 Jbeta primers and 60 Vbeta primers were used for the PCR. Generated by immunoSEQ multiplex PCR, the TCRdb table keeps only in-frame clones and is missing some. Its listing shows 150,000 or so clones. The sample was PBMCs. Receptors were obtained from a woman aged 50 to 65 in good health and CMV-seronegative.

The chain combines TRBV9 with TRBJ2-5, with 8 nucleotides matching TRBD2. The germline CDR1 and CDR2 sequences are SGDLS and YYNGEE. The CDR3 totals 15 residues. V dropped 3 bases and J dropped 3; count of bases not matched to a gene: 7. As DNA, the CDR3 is TGTGCCAGCAGCGCCCGGGGGGGCACTGAAGAGACCCAGTACTTC. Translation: CASSARGGTEETQYF.

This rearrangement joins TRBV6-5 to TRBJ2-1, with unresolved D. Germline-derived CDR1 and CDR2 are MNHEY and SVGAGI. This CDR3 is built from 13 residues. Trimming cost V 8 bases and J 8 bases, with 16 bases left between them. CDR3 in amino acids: CASGSHPGDEQFF. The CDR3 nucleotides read TGTGCCAGCGGATCTCACCCAGGCGATGAGCAGTTCTTC.

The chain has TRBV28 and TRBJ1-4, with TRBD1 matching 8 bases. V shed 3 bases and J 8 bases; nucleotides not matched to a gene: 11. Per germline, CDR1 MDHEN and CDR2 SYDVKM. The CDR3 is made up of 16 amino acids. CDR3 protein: CASSFVTGVKREKLFF. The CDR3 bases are TGTGCCAGCAGTTTCGTGACAGGGGTGAAGAGGGAAAAACTGTTTTTT.

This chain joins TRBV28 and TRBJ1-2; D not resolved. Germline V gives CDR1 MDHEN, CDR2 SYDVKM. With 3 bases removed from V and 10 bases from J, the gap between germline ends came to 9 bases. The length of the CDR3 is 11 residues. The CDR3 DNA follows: TGTGCCAGCAGTTTCGGGGTGGTCTACACCTTC. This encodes CASSFGVVYTF.

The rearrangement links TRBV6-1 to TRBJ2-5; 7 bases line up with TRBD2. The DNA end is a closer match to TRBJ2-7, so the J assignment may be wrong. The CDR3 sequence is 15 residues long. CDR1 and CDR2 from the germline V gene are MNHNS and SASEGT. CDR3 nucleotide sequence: TGTGCCAGCAAGAGCGGGGAGGGTACATCCTACGAGCAGTACTTC. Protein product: CASKSGEGTSYEQYF.

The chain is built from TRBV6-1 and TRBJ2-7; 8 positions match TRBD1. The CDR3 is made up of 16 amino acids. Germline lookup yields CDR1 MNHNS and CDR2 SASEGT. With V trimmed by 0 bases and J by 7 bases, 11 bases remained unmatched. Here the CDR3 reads CASSEAGQGVTLEQYF. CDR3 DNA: TGTGCCAGCAGTGAAGCCGGACAGGGAGTTACCCTTGAGCAGTACTTC.

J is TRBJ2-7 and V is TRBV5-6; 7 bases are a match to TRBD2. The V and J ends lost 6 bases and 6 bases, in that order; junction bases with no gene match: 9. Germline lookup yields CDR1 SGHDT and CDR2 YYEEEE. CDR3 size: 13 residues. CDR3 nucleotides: TGTGCCAGCACCTCGGGGGGACCCGCCGAGCAGTACTTC. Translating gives CASTSGGPAEQYF.

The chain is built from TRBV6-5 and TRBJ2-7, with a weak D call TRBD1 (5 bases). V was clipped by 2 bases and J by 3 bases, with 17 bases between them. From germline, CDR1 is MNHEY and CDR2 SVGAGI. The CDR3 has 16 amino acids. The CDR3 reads CASSYGRELGDYEQYF. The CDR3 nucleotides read TGTGCCAGCAGTTACGGCAGGGAACTTGGGGACTACGAGCAGTACTTC.

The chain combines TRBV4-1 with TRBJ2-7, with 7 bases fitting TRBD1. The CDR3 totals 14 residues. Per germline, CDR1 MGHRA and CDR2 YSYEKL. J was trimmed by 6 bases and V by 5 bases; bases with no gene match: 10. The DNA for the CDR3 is TGCGCCAGCAGCGCCTCAGGGGGAACTGGCGAGCAGTACTTC. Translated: CASSASGGTGEQYF.

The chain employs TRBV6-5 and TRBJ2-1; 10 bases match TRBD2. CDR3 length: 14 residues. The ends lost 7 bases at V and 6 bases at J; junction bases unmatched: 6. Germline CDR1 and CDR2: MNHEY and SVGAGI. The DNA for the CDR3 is TGTGCCAGCACCACTAGCGGGAAAAGCAATGAGCAGTTCTTC. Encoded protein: CASTTSGKSNEQFF.

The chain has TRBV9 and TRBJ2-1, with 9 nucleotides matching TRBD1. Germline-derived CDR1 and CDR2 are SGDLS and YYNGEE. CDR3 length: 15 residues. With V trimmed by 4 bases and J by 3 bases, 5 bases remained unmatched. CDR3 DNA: TGTGCCAGCAGCCAAGGGACAGGGAACTACAATGAGCAGTTCTTC. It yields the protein CASSQGTGNYNEQFF.

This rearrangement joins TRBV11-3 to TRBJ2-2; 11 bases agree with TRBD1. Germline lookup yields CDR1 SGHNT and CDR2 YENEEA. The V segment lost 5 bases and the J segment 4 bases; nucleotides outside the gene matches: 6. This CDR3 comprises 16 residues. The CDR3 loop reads CASSPQDRGPTGELFF. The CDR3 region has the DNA TGTGCCAGCAGCCCACAGGACAGGGGGCCCACCGGGGAGCTGTTTTTT.

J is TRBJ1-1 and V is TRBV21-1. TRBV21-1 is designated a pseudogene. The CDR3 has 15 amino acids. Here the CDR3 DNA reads TGTGCCAGCAGCAAAGCGCGGTTAATGAACACTGAAGCTTTCTTT. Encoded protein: CASSKARLMNTEAFF.

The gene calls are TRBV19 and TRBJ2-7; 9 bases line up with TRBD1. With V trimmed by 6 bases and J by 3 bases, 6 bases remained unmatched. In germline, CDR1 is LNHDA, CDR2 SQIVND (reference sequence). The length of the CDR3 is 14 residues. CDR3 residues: CASRMRDRVYEQYF. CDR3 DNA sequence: TGTGCCAGTAGGATGCGGGACAGGGTCTACGAGCAGTACTTC.

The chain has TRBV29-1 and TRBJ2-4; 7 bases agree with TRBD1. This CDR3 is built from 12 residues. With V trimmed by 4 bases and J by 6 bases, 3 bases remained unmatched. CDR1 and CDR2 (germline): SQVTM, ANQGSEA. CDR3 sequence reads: CSVATGRNIQYF. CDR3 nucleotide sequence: TGCAGCGTTGCGACAGGGAGAAACATTCAGTACTTC.

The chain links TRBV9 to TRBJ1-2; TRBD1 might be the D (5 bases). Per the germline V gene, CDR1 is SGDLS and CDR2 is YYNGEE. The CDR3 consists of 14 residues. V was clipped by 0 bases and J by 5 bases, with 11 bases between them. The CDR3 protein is CASSVGPGGYGYTF. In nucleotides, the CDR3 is TGTGCCAGCAGCGTAGGTCCCGGGGGGTATGGCTACACCTTC.

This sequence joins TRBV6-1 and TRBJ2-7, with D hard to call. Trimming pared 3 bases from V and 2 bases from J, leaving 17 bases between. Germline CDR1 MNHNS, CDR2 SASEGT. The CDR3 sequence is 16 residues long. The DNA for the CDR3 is TGTGCCAGCAGTGATATCAGGTGGCACCAAGCCTACGAGCAGTACTTC. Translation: CASSDIRWHQAYEQYF.

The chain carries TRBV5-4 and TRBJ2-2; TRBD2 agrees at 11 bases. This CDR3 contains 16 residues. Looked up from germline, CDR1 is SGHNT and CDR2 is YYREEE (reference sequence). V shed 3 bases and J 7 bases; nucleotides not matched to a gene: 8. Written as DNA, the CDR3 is TGTGCCAGCAGCTCCGGGACTAGCGGACGGAGCGGGGAGCTGTTTTTT. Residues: CASSSGTSGRSGELFF. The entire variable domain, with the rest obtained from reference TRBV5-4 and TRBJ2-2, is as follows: ETGVTQSPTHLIKTRGQQVTLRCSSQSGHNTVSWYQQALGQGPQFIFQYYREEENGRGNFPPRFSGLQFPNYSSELNVNALELDDSALYLCASSSGTSGRSGELFFGEGSRLTVL.

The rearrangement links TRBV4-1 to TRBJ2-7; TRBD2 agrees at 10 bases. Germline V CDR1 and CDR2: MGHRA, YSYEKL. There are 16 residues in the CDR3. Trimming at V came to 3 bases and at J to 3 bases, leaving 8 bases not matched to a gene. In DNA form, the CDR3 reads TGCGCCAGCAGCCAGGGATGGACTAGCGGAAACTACGAGCAGTACTTC. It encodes CASSQGWTSGNYEQYF.

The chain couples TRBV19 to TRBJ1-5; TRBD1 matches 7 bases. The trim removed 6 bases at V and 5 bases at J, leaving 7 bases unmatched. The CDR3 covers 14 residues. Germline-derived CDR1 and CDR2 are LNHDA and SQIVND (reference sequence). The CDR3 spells CASRQTGPHQPQHF. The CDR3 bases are TGTGCCAGTAGACAGACAGGGCCGCATCAGCCCCAGCATTTT.

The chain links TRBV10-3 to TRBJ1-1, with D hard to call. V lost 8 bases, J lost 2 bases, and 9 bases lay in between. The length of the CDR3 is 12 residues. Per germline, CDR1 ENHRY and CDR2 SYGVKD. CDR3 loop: CAIRGDNTEAFF. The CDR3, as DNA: TGTGCCATCCGCGGGGATAACACTGAAGCTTTCTTT.

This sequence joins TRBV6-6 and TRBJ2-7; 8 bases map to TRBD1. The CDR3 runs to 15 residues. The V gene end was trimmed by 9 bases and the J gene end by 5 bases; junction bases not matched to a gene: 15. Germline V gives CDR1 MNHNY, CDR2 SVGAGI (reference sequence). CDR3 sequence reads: CASNSGTGWNHEQYF. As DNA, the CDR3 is TGTGCCAGTAACTCGGGGACAGGATGGAACCACGAGCAGTACTTC.

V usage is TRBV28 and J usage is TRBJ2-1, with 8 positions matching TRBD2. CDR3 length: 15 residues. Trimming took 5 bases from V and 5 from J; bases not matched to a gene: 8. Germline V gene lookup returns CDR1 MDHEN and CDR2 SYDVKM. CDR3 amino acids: CASSPGGAGDNEQFF. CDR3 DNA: TGTGCCAGCAGTCCCGGGGGGGCTGGGGACAATGAGCAGTTCTTC.

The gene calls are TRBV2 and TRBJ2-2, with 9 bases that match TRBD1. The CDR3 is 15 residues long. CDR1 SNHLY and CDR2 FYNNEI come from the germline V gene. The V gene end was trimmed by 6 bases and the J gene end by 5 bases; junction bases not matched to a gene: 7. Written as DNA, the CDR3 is TGTGCCAGCAGGGGGGGGGACAGGGCGACCGGGGAGCTGTTTTTT. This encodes CASRGGDRATGELFF.